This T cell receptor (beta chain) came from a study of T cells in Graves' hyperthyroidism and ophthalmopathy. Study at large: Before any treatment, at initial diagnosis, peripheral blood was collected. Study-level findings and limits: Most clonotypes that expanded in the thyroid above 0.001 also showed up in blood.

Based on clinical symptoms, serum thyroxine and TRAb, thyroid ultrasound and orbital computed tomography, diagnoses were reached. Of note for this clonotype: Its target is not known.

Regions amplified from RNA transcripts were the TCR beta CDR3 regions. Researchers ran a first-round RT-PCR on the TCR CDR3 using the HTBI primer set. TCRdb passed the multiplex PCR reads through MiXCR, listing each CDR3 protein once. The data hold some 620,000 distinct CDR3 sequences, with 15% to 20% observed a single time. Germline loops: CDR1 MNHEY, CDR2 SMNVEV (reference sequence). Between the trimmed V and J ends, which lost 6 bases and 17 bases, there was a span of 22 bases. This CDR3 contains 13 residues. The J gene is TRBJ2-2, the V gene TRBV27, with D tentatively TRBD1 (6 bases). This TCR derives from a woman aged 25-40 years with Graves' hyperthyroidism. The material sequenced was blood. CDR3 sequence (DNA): TGTGCCAGCAGCCCCGGACAGTCTGGCCTCTCTTTTTTT. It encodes CASSPGQSGLSFF.